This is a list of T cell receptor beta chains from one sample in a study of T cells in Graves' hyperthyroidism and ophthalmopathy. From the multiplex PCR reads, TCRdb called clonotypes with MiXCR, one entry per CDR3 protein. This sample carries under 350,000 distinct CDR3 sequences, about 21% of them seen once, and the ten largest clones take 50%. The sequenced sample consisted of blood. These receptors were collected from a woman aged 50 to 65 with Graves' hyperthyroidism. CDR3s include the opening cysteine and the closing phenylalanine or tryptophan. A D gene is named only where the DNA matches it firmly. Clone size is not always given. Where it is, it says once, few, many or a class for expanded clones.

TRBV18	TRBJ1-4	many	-	CASSSPAAQGEKLFF	TGTGCCAGCTCATCGCCGGCAGCGCAAGGTGAAAAACTGTTTTTT
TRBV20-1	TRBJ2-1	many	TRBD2	CSALGGGTRNEQFF	TGCAGTGCCCTCGGGGGGGGGACTCGGAATGAGCAGTTCTTC
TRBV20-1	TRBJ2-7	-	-	CSVQGTYEQYF	TGCAGTGTGCAGGGCACCTACGAGCAGTACTTC
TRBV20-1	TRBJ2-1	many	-	CSARVLQSYNEQFF	TGCAGTGCTAGAGTTCTCCAGTCATACAATGAGCAGTTCTTC
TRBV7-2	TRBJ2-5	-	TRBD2	CASRSRRGNQETQYF	TGTGCCAGCAGATCCCGGCGGGGGAACCAAGAGACCCAGTACTTC
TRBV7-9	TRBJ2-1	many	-	CASSLWTENEQFF	TGTGCCAGCAGCTTATGGACGGAGAATGAGCAGTTCTTC
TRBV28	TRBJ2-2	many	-	CASRHAAQGNTGELFF	TGTGCCAGCAGGCACGCGGCACAAGGAAACACCGGGGAGCTGTTTTTT
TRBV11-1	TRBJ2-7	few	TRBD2	CASSLRPSGSYEQYF	TGTGCCAGCAGCTTAAGGCCTAGCGGGAGCTACGAGCAGTACTTC
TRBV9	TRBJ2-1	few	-	CASSVGPSYNEQFF	TGTGCCAGCAGCGTAGGTCCCTCCTACAATGAGCAGTTCTTC
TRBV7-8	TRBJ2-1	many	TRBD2	CASRLGVAGSSYNEQFF	TGTGCCAGCAGGTTGGGAGTAGCGGGGAGCTCCTACAATGAGCAGTTCTTC
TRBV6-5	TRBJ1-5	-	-	CASSYSAIGNQPQHF	TGTGCCAGCAGTTACTCGGCTATAGGCAATCAGCCCCAGCATTTT
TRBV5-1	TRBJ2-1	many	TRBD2	CASSSSSGRGNEQFF	TGCGCCAGCAGCTCCTCTAGCGGGAGGGGTAATGAGCAGTTCTTC
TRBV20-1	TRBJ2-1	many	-	CSAGSPNRWGEQFF	TGCAGTGCTGGAAGCCCAAACCGGTGGGGTGAGCAGTTCTTC
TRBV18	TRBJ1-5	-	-	CASSPRVGHSPNQPQHF	TGTGCCAGCTCCCCTCGGGTTGGACACTCGCCGAATCAGCCCCAGCATTTT
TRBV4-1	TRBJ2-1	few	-	CASSQELPASSYNEQFF	TGCGCCAGCAGCCAAGAACTGCCAGCCAGCTCCTACAATGAGCAGTTCTTC
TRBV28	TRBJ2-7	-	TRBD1	CASSSDRGPTREQYF	TGTGCCAGCAGTTCGGACAGGGGTCCAACTAGAGAGCAGTACTTC
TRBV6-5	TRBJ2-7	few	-	CASSYSGTASYEQYF	TGTGCCAGCAGTTACTCGGGGACCGCCTCCTACGAGCAGTACTTC
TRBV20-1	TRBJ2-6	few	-	CSARVSRGAGANVLTF	TGCAGTGCTAGAGTTAGTCGCGGTGCTGGGGCCAACGTCCTGACTTTC
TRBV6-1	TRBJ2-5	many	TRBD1	CASSESGGWETQYF	TGTGCCAGCAGTGAATCAGGGGGTTGGGAGACCCAGTACTTC
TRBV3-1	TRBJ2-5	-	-	CASSQVPAGETQYF	TGTGCCAGCAGCCAAGTCCCTGCTGGGGAGACCCAGTACTTC
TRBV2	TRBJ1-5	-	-	CASNSGVVQPQHF	TGTGCCAGCAATTCCGGGGTAGTTCAGCCCCAGCATTTT
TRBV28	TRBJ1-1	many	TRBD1	CASSPPGQGGRNTEAFF	TGTGCCAGCAGTCCGCCGGGACAGGGTGGTAGGAACACTGAAGCTTTCTTT
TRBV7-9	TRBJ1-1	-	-	CASSVSRAANTEAFF	TGTGCCAGCAGCGTGAGCCGGGCCGCTAACACTGAAGCTTTCTTT
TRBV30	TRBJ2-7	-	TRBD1	CAWSSGQASYEQYF	TGTGCCTGGAGTTCCGGACAGGCAAGCTACGAGCAGTACTTC
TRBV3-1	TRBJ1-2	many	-	CASRGGGGYTF	TGTGCCAGCAGAGGGGGGGGAGGCTACACCTTC
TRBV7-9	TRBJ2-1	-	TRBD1	CASSLLLVTGQGYNEQSF	TGTGCCAGCAGCTTACTATTAGTTACGGGACAGGGTTACAATGAGCAGTCCTTC
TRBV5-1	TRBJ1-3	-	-	CASSRTDTSGNTIYF	TGCGCCAGCAGCAGAACGGACACCTCTGGAAACACCATATATTTT
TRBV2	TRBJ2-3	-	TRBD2	CASSPTSAYTDTQYF	TGTGCCAGCAGTCCTACTAGCGCCTACACAGATACGCAGTATTTT
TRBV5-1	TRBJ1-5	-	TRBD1	CASSLGQGQPQHF	TGCGCCAGCAGCTTGGGACAGGGACAGCCCCAGCATTTT
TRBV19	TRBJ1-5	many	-	CASSMLPRLDGNQPQHF	TGTGCCAGTAGTATGCTCCCACGGTTGGACGGCAATCAGCCCCAGCATTTT
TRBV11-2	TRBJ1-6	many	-	CASSSGLASPLHF	TGTGCCAGCAGCTCTGGGCTGGCTTCACCCCTCCACTTT
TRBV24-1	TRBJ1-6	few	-	CPKPRDSPLHF	TGCCCTAAACCCCGAGATTCACCCCTCCACTTT
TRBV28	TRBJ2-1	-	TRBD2	CASSSQVAGGIDEQFF	TGTGCCAGCAGTTCCCAGGTTGCGGGAGGTATCGATGAGCAGTTCTTC
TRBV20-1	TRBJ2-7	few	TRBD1	CSASGQGAFYEQYF	TGCAGTGCTAGTGGGCAGGGGGCTTTTTACGAGCAGTACTTC
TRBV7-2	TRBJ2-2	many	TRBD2	CASSRTSGGPNTGELFF	TGTGCCAGCAGCAGGACTAGCGGGGGGCCGAACACCGGGGAGCTGTTTTTT
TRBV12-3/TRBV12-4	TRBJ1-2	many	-	CASSLNRYYGYTF	TGTGCCAGCAGTTTGAACCGATACTATGGCTACACCTTC
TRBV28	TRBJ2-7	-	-	CASSFSRASYEQHF	TGTGCCAGCAGTTTTTCGCGGGCCTCCTACGAGCAGCACTTC
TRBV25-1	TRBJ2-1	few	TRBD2	CASSGFGLAGGNEQFF	TGTGCCAGCAGTGGATTTGGACTAGCGGGGGGAAATGAGCAGTTCTTC
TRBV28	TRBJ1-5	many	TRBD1	CASSFARTGSIHQPQHF	TGTGCCAGCAGTTTCGCTCGGACAGGATCAATTCATCAGCCCCAGCATTTT
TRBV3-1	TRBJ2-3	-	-	CASSQDRAQYF	TGTGCCAGCAGCCAAGATCGGGCGCAGTATTTT
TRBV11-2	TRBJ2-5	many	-	CASSLQGPRETQYF	TGTGCCAGCAGCTTGCAGGGGCCGAGGGAGACCCAGTACTTC
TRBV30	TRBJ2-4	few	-	CAWRTQNIQYF	TGTGCCTGGAGGACACAAAACATTCAGTACTTC
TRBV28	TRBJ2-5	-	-	CASSFAGVQETQYF	TGTGCCAGCAGTTTCGCAGGGGTTCAAGAGACCCAGTACTTC
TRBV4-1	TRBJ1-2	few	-	CASSQEGGFGYGYTF	TGCGCCAGCAGCCAAGAAGGGGGTTTTGGCTATGGCTACACCTTC
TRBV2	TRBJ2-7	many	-	CASKLRLYEQYF	TGTGCCAGCAAATTGCGTCTCTACGAGCAGTACTTC
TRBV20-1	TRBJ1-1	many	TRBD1	CSASDRVTILAFF	TGCAGTGCGAGCGACAGGGTGACAATTCTAGCTTTCTTT
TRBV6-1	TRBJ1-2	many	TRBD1	CASRPPGQKSYGYTF	TGTGCCAGCAGACCCCCGGGACAGAAAAGCTATGGCTACACCTTC
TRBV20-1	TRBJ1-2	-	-	CSARNLGQNGYTF	TGCAGTGCTAGGAACCTTGGACAGAATGGCTACACCTTC
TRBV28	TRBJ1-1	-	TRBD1	CASSGGTGVNTEAFF	TGTGCCAGCAGCGGGGGGACAGGCGTGAACACTGAAGCTTTCTTT
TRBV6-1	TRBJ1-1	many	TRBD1	CASSRTGGGTEAFF	TGTGCCAGCAGCCGGACAGGCGGGGGCACTGAAGCTTTCTTT
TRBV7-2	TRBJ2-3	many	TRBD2	CASSLTSDSTDTQYF	TGTGCCAGCAGCTTGACTAGCGATAGCACAGATACGCAGTATTTT